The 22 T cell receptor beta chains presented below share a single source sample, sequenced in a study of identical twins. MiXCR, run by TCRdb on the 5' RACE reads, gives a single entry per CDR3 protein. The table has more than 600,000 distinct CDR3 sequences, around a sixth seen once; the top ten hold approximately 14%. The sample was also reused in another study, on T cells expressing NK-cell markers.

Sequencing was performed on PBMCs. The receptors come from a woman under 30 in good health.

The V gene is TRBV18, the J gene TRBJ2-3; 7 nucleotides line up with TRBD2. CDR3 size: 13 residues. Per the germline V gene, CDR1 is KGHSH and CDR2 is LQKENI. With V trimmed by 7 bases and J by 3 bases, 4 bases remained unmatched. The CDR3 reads CASLLALTDTQYF. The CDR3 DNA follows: TGTGCCAGCTTACTAGCGTTAACAGATACGCAGTATTTT.

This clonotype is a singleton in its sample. Here the CDR3 reads CASSLGTPSGEQYF. The CDR3 DNA follows: TGTGCCAGCAGTCTCGGGACTCCCTCGGGGGAGCAGTACTTC. J is TRBJ2-7 and V is TRBV6-1; TRBD2 is a possible D gene (6 bases). V was cut by 5 bases and J by 7 bases, with 18 bases left in between. The CDR3 has 14 amino acids. CDR1 and CDR2 (germline): MNHNS, SASEGT.

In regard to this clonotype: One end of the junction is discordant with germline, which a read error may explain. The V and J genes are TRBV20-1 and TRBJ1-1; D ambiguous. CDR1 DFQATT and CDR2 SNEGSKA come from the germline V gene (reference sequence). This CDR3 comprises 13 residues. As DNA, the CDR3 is TGCAGTGCTAGAGATAGCAGGAACCCTGAAGCTTTCTTT. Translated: CSARDSRNPEAFF.

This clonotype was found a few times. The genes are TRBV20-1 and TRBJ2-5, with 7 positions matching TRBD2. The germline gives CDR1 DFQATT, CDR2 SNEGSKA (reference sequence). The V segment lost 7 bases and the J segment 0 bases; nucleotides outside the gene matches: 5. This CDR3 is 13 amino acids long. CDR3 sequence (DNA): TGCAGTGGAACAACTAGCGACCAAGAGACCCAGTACTTC. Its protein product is CSGTTSDQETQYF.

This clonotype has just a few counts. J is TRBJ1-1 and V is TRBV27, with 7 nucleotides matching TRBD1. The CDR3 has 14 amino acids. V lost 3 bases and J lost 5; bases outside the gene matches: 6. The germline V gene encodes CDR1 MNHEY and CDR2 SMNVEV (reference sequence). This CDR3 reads CASSFEGARTEAFF. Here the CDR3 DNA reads TGTGCCAGCAGTTTCGAGGGGGCGCGGACTGAAGCTTTCTTT.

In DNA, the CDR3 is TGCAGTGCTAGGGTTCCGGCGGGGAGGGACACAGATACGCAGTATTTT. Its protein is CSARVPAGRDTDTQYF. This rearrangement joins TRBV20-1 to TRBJ2-3, with 7 nucleotides matching TRBD2. The trim removed 3 bases at V and 2 bases at J, leaving 11 bases unmatched. Germline V gene sequence: CDR1 DFQATT, CDR2 SNEGSKA (reference sequence). The CDR3 has 16 amino acids.

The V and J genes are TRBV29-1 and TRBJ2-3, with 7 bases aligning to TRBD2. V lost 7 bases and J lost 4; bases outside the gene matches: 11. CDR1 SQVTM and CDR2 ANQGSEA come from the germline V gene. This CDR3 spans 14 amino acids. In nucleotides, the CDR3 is TGCAGCGCCGAAGGCGGGAGAGGGGCAGATACGCAGTATTTT. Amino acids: CSAEGGRGADTQYF.

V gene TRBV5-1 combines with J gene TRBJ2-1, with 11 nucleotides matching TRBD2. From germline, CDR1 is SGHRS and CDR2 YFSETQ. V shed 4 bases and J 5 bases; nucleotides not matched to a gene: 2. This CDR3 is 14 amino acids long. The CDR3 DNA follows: TGCGCCAGCAGCCGACTAGCGGGACACAATGAGCAGTTCTTC. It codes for CASSRLAGHNEQFF.

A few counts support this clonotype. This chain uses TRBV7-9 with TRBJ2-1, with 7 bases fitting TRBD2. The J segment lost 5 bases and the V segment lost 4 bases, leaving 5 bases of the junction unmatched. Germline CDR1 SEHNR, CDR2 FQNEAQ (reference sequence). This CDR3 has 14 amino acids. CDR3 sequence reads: CASSSGTTNNEQFF. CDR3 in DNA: TGTGCCAGCAGCTCGGGGACTACCAACAATGAGCAGTTCTTC.

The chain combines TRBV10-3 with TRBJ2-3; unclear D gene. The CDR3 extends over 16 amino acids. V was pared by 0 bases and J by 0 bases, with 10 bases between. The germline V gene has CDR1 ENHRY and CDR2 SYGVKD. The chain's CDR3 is CAISESKFRSTDTQYF. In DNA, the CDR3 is TGTGCCATCAGTGAGTCGAAGTTTCGCAGCACAGATACGCAGTATTTT.

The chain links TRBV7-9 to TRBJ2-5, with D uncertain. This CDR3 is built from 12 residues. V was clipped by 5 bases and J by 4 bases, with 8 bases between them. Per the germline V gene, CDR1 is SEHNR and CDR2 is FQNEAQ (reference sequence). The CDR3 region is CASSQNGETQYF. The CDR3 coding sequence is TGTGCCAGCAGCCAAAATGGAGAGACCCAGTACTTC. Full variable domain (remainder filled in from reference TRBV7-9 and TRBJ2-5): DTGVSQNPRHKITKRGQNVTFRCDPISEHNRLYWYRQTLGQGPEFLTYFQNEAQLEKSRLLSDRFSAERPKGSFSTLEIQRTEQGDSAMYLCASSQNGETQYFGPGTRLLVL.

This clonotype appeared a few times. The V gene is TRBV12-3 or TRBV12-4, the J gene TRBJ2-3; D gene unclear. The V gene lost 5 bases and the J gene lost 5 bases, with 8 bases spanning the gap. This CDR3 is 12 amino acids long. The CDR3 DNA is TGTGCCAGCAGTATAGTACGAGATACGCAGTATTTT. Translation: CASSIVRDTQYF.

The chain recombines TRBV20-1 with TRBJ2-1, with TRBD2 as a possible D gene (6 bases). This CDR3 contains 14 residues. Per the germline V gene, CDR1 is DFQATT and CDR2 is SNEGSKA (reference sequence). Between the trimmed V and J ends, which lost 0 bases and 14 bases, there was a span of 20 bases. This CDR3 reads CSARDPRRWGDEFF. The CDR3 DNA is TGCAGTGCTAGAGATCCGAGGCGATGGGGGGACGAGTTCTTC.

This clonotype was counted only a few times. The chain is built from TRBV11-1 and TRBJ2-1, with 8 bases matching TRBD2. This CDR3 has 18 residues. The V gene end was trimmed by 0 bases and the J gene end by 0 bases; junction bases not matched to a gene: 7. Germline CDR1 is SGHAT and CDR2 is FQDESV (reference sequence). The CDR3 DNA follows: TGTGCCAGCAGCTTAGCGCGGGGGGCCCTAAACTCCTACAATGAGCAGTTCTTC. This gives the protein CASSLARGALNSYNEQFF.

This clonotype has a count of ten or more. CDR3 amino acids: CASSQWEDLTDTQYF. CDR3 coding DNA: TGTGCCAGCAGCCAATGGGAGGACCTCACAGATACGCAGTATTTT. The rearrangement links TRBV14 to TRBJ2-3; D may be TRBD2 (6 bases). V was pared by 2 bases and J by 2 bases, with 11 bases between. The germline gives CDR1 SGHDN, CDR2 FVKESK. The CDR3 runs to 15 residues.

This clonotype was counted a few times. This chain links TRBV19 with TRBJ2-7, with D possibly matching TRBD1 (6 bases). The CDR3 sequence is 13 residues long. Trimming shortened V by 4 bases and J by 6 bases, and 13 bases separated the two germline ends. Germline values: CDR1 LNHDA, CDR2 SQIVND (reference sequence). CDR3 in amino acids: CASSRFGQSEQYF. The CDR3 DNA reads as TGTGCCAGTAGTAGATTTGGACAGTCCGAGCAGTACTTC.

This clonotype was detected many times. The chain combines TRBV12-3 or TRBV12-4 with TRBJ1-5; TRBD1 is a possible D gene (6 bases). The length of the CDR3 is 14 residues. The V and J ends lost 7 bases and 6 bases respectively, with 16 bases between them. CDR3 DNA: TGTGCCAGCACCAAACAGGCAGGGGTTCAGCCCCAGCATTTT. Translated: CASTKQAGVQPQHF.

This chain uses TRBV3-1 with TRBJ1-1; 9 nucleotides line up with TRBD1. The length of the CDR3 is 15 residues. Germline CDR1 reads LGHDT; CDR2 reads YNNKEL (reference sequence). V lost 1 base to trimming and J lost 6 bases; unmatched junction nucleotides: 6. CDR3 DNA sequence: TGTGCCAGCAGCCAAGCGAGCCACAGGGGGCCTGAAGCTTTCTTT. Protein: CASSQASHRGPEAFF.

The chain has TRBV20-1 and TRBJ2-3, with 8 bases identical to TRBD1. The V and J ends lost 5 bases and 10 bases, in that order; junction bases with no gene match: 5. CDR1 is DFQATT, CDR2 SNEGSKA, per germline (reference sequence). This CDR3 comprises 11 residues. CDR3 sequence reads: CSALRGQAQYF. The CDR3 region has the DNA TGCAGTGCTCTCAGGGGGCAAGCGCAGTATTTT.

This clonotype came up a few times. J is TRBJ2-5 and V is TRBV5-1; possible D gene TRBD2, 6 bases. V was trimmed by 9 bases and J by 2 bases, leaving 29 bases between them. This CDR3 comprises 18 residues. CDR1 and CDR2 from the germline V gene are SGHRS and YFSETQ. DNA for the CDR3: TGCGCCAACCCGGGGGACTTTCCGGGGGACCGGCGACAAGAGACCCAGTACTTC. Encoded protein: CANPGDFPGDRRQETQYF.

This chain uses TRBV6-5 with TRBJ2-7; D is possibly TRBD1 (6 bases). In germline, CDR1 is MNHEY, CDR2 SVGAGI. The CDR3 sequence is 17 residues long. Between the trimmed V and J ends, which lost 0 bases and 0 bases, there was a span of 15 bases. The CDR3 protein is CASSYSAGRGNSYEQYF. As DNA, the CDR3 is TGTGCCAGCAGTTACTCGGCGGGCAGGGGAAACTCCTACGAGCAGTACTTC.

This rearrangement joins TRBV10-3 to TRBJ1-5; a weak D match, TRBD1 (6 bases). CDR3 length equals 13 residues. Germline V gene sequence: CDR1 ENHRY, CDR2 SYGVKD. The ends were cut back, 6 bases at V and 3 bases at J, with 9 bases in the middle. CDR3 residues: CAISDRNNQPQHF. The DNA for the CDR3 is TGTGCCATCAGCGACAGGAACAATCAGCCCCAGCATTTT.